The sequence of this T cell receptor (beta chain) was determined in a study of T cells in Graves' hyperthyroidism and ophthalmopathy. Whole-study findings and limits: Ophthalmopathy onset followed model prediction by a median approximately 5.9 months.

The CDR3 consists of 14 residues. CDR1 and CDR2 from the germline V gene are MNHEY and SMNVEV (reference sequence). V was shortened by 2 bases and J by 8 bases, with 13 bases between the two germline ends. The hyperthyroidism patients had all been newly diagnosed, and their disease duration was under 2 months. Their ages ranged from 18 to 65 years. Uncontrolled infection, other autoimmune disease, pregnancy or lactation excluded patients. When hyperthyroidism was first diagnosed, the blood sample was taken, preceding any ophthalmopathy symptoms. Amplification targeted TCR beta CDR3 regions from RNA transcripts. In the first-round RT-PCR of the TCR CDR3, the HTBI primer set was used. TCRdb reprocessed the multiplex PCR reads via MiXCR and lists one record per CDR3 protein. The sample yields approximately 600,000 distinct CDR3 sequences, roughly 13% seen once. This clonotype was counted many times. What it recognizes is unknown.

The TCR originated in a woman aged 25-40 years with Graves' hyperthyroidism that later progressed to Graves' ophthalmopathy. The chain is built from TRBV27 and TRBJ2-4, with a weak D call TRBD2 (6 bases). The sequencing sample was made of blood. The CDR3 region has the DNA TGTGCCAGCAGTTTAGGGGCAGGGAGGCACATTCAGTACTTC. Translation gives CASSLGAGRHIQYF.